This T cell receptor (beta chain) was captured in a study of identical twins (dated by TCRdb to the mid-2010s). Background for the entire study: To test whether fetal clonotypes persist, the study used deep sequencing on TCR alpha and beta repertoires from monozygotic twins, unrelated adults of various ages, and cord blood. To rule out contamination, replicate twin experiments were performed at different times with different library preparation protocols. What the research found in general, with its limitations: Zero-insertion analyses could be partly confounded by invariant T cells such as MAIT and iNKT, although diverse VJ usage argued against such confounding for most clonotypes. Out-of-frame TCR alpha sharing in monozygotic twins was systematically underestimated by recombination models, whereas sharing between unrelated individuals was in agreement with the recombination models. Out-of-frame TCR alpha sequences shared between twins showed an excess of low generation-probability sequences compared with coincidental sharing between unrelated individuals. Fewer insertions were carried by abundant cord blood beta clonotypes; a weaker similar trend was observed in young adult naive repertoires, while no such trend was observed in memory repertoires. Because the same donors could not be followed over many years, conclusions were based on cross-sectional statistical analysis. A weaker excess of twin sharing was found in beta out-of-frame sequences because the signal-to-noise ratio was lowered by fewer shared sequences.

Remarks on this clonotype: It lacks a known antigen. Per-base quality was not reported, and no clone a single base away is much larger than it.

Library preparation was by 5' RACE. The sequencing machine was an Illumina HiSeq 2000. A universal primer binding site was introduced by template switching, and a unique molecular identifier was present in the final cDNA, enabling accurate counting of TCR cDNA molecules. Specific primers in the conserved constant-segment region were used to synthesize first-strand cDNA for TCR alpha and beta chains. To control for contamination, every cDNA library carried two barcodes: a SMART-Mk sample barcode plus Illumina barcodes. TruSeq adapter sequences and Illumina sample barcodes were added in two successive PCR steps. The Illumina HiSeq platform was used with custom primers to sequence TCR alpha and beta cDNA libraries. The authors processed their data as follows. MiGEC processed the raw reads to extract unique molecular identifiers, while MiXCR was used to determine the CDR3 positions. For each individual, recombination models were inferred using an EM algorithm with the repgenHMM and IGoR tools. The analysis of shared clonotypes was done with the tcR package in R, with sharing normalized by the product of cloneset sizes. Out-of-frame nonproductive sequences were analyzed to study raw recombination free of thymic and clonal selection effects. TCRdb reprocessing: public reads trimmed at Q25 with fastp, clones called with MiXCR, in-frame beta chains kept. Duplicate CDR3 protein sequences are folded into a single record with the most common DNA and genes. In this record, the V and J calls reflect TCRdb's handling and not the investigators' own analysis. This sample holds around 470,000 distinct CDR3 sequences; 14% were observed only once. The top ten clonotypes cover 0.52% of the sample.

Every donor was a healthy Caucasian. The twin cohort consisted of three pairs of female monozygotic twins, all aged roughly 18 to 30 years. CD4+ and CD8+ T cell populations were isolated with positive isolation kits from Invitrogen. The CDR3 runs 15 amino acids, cysteine and phenylalanine included. CDR3 DNA is the only sequence kept; it has 45 bases, read in frame from the first base. V is shortened by 0 bases, J by 5 bases, and the region joining them spans 13 bases. The germline V gene provides CDR1 MGHRA and CDR2 YSYEKL. The data were also submitted as part of a second study, on yellow fever vaccine responses in identical twins. As noted in the second study: According to the authors, the vaccine-induced T cell response in identical twins seemed to be partly convergent and partly specific to each individual. In identical twins, the study followed T cell clones that responded to the vaccine with precision.

The sequenced material came from CD4+ T cells sorted from blood. The V gene is TRBV4-1 and the J gene is TRBJ1-1; TRBD1 might be the D gene, on 6 matching bases. The source is a woman between 18 and 30 years old in good health. CDR3 reads: CASSQDGRGSTEAFF. The nucleotides read TGCGCCAGCAGCCAAGATGGGAGGGGGTCGACTGAAGCTTTCTTT.